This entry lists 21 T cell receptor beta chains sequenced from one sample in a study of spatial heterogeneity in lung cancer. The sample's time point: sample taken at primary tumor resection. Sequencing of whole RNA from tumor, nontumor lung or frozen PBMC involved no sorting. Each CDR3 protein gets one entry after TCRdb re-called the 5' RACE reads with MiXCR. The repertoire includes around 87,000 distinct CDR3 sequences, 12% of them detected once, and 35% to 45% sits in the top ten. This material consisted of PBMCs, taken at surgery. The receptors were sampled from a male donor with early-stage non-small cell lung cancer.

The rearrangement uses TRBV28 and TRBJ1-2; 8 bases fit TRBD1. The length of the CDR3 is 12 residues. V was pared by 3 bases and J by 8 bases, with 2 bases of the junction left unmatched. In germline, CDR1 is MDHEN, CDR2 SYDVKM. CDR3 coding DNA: TGTGCCAGCAGTTTGAGACAGGGGGGCTACACCTTC. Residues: CASSLRQGGYTF.

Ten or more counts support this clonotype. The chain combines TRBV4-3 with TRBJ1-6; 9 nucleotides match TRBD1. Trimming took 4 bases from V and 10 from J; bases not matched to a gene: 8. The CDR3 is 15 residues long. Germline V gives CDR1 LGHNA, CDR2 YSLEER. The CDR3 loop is CASSRGGTGNSPLHF. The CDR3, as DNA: TGCGCCAGCAGCCGAGGCGGGACAGGGAACTCACCCCTCCACTTT.

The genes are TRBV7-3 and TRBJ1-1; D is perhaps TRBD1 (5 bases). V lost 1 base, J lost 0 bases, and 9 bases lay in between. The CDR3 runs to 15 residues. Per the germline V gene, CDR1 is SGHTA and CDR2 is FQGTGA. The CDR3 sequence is CASSLNGGLNTEAFF. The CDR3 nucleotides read TGTGCCAGCAGCTTAAACGGGGGATTGAACACTGAAGCTTTCTTT.

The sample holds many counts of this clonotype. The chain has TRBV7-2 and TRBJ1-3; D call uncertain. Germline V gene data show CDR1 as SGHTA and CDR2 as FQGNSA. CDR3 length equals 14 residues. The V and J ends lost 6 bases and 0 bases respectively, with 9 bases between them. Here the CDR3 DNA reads TGTGCCAGCAGGTGGGAGAACTCTGGAAACACCATATATTTT. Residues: CASRWENSGNTIYF.

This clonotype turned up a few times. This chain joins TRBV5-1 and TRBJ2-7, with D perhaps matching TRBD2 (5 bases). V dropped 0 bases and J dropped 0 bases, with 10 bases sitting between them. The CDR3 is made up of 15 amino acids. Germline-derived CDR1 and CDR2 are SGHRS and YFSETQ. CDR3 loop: CASSLEADFSYEQYF. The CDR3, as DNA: TGCGCCAGCAGCTTGGAGGCGGACTTCTCCTACGAGCAGTACTTC.

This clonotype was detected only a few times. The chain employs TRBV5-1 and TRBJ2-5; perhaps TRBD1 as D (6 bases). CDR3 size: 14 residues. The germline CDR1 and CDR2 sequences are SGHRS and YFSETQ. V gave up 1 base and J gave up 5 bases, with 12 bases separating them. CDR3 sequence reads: CASSLSSRGETQYF. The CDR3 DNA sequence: TGCGCCAGCAGCTTGAGCAGCAGGGGCGAGACCCAGTACTTC.

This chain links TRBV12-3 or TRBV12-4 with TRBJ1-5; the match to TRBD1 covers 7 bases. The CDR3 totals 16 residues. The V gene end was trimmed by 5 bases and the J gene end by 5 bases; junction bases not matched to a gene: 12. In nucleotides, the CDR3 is TGTGCCAGCAGTCCACGGAAGGGGGCGGGGGATCAGCCCCAGCATTTT. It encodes CASSPRKGAGDQPQHF.

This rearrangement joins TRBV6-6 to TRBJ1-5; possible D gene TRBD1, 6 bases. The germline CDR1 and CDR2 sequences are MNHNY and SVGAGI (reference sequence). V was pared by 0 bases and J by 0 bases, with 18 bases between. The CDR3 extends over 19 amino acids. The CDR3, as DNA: TGTGCCAGCAGTTACTCGAGGCAGGGAGGGGGATATAGCAATCAGCCCCAGCATTTT. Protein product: CASSYSRQGGGYSNQPQHF.

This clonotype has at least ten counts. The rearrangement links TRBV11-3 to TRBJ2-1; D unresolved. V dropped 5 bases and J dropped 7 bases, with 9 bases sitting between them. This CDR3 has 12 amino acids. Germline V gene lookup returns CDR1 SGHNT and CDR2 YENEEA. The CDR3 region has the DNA TGTGCCAGCAGCCCCGCTGGAAATGAGCAGTTCTTC. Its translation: CASSPAGNEQFF.

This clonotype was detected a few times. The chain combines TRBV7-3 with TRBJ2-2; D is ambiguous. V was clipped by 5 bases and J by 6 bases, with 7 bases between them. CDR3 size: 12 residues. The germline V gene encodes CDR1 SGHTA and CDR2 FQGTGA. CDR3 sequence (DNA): TGTGCCAGCAGCCGGACCCCCGGGGAGCTGTTTTTT. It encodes CASSRTPGELFF. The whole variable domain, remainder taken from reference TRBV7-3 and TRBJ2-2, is GAGVSQTPSNKVTEKGKYVELRCDPISGHTALYWYRQSLGQGPEFLIYFQGTGAADDSGLPNDRFFAVRPEGSVSTLKIQRTERGDSAVYLCASSRTPGELFFGEGSRLTVL.

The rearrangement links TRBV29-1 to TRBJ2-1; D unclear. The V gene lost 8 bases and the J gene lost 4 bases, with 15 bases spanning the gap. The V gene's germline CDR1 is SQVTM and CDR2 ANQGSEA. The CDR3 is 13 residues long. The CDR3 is CSIWTASYNEQFF. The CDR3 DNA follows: TGCAGCATATGGACGGCCAGTTACAATGAGCAGTTCTTC.

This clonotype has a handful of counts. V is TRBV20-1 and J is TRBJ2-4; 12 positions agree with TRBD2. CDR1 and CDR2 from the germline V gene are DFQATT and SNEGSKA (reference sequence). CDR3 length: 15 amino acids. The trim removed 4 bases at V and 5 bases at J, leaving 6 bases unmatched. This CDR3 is CSATSSGGVQNIQYF. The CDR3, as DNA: TGCAGTGCTACATCTAGCGGGGGGGTCCAAAACATTCAGTACTTC.

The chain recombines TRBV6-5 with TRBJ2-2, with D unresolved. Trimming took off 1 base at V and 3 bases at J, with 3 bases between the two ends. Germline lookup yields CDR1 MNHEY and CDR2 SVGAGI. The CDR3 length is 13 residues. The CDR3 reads CASSYFYTGELFF. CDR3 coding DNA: TGTGCCAGCAGTTACTTCTACACCGGGGAGCTGTTTTTT.

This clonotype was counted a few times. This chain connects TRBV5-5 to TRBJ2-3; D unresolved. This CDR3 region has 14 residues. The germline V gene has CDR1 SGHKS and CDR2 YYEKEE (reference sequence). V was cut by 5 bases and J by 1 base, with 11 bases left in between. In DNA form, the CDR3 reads TGTGCCAGCAGTGTCCACATACGCACAGATACGCAGTATTTT. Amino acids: CASSVHIRTDTQYF. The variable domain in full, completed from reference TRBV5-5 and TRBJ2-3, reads DAGVTQSPTHLIKTRGQQVTLRCSPISGHKSVSWYQQVLGQGPQFIFQYYEKEERGRGNFPDRFSARQFPNYSSELNVNALLLGDSALYLCASSVHIRTDTQYFGPGTRLTVL.

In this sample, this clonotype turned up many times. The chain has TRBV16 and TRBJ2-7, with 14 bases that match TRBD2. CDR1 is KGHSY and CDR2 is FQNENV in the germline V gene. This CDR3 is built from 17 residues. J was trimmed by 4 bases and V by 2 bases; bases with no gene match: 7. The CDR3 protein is CASSQRLAGGFGYEQYF. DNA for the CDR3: TGTGCCAGCAGCCAACGACTAGCGGGAGGGTTCGGTTACGAGCAGTACTTC. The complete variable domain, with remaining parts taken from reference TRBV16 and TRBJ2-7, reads GEEVAQTPKHLVRGEGQKAKLYCAPIKGHSYVFWYQQVLKNEFKFLISFQNENVFDETGMPKERFSAKCLPNSPCSLEIQATKLEDSAVYFCASSQRLAGGFGYEQYFGPGTRLTVT.

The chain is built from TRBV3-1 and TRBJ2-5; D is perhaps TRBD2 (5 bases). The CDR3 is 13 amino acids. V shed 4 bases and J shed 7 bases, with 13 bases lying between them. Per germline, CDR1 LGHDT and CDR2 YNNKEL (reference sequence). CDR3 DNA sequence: TGTGCCAGCAGCCCCGGACTCGACCCGACCCAGTACTTC. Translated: CASSPGLDPTQYF.

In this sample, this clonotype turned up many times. DNA of the CDR3: TGTGCCAGCAGGGAGCGGGAGTACAATGAGCAGTTCTTC. This encodes CASREREYNEQFF. The chain links TRBV7-9 to TRBJ2-1, with 8 bases aligning to TRBD2. Germline lookup yields CDR1 SEHNR and CDR2 FQNEAQ (reference sequence). Trimming at V came to 6 bases and at J to 4 bases, leaving 2 bases not matched to a gene. The CDR3 has 13 amino acids. Filled out from reference TRBV7-9 and TRBJ2-1, the complete variable domain reads DTGVSQNPRHKITKRGQNVTFRCDPISEHNRLYWYRQTLGQGPEFLTYFQNEAQLEKSRLLSDRFSAERPKGSFSTLEIQRTEQGDSAMYLCASREREYNEQFFGPGTRLTVL.

CDR3 protein: CASSLPMTATEAFF. CDR3 bases: TGTGCCAGCAGTTTACCTATGACAGCTACTGAAGCTTTCTTT. The V and J genes are TRBV28 and TRBJ1-1; perhaps TRBD1 as D (5 bases). This CDR3 region has 14 residues. Germline-derived CDR1 and CDR2 are MDHEN and SYDVKM. V was trimmed by 2 bases and J by 5 bases, leaving 12 bases between them.

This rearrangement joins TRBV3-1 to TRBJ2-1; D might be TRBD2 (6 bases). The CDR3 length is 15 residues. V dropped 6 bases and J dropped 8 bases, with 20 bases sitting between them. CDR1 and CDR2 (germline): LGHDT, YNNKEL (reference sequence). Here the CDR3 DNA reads TGTGCCAGCAGATTACAAGCGGGTCCATTGGATGAGCAGTTCTTC. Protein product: CASRLQAGPLDEQFF.

This chain's CDR3 is CASSPLALENTEAFF. CDR3 nucleotide sequence: TGTGCCAGCAGCCCCCTAGCTTTGGAGAACACTGAAGCTTTCTTT. This rearrangement joins TRBV6-5 to TRBJ1-1; D is ambiguous. Germline V gives CDR1 MNHEY, CDR2 SVGAGI. The V gene lost 6 bases and the J gene lost 1 base, with 15 bases spanning the gap. The CDR3 runs 15 residues.

The CDR3 DNA follows: TGTGCCAGCAGCCCAATGGGACAGGGAGCAGGTGAGCAGTTCTTC. Residues: CASSPMGQGAGEQFF. The chain employs TRBV11-1 and TRBJ2-1; TRBD1 agrees at 9 bases. The CDR3 covers 15 residues. Germline V gives CDR1 SGHAT, CDR2 FQDESV (reference sequence). V was pared by 5 bases and J by 9 bases, with 11 bases of the junction left unmatched. The entire variable domain, with the rest obtained from reference TRBV11-1 and TRBJ2-1, is as follows: EAEVAQSPRYKITEKSQAVAFWCDPISGHATLYWYRQILGQGPELLVQFQDESVVDDSQLPKDRFSAERLKGVDSTLKIQPAELGDSAMYLCASSPMGQGAGEQFFGPGTRLTVL.